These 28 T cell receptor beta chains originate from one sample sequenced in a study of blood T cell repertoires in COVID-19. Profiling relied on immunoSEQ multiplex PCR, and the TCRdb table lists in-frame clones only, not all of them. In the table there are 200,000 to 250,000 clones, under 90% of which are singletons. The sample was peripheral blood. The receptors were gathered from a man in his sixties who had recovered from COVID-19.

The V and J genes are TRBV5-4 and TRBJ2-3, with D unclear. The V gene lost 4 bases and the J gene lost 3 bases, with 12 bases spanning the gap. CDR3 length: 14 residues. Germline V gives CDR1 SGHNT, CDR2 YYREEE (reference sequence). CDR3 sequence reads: CASSPPGSTDTQYF. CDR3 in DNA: TGTGCCAGCAGCCCGCCCGGTAGTACAGATACGCAGTATTTT.

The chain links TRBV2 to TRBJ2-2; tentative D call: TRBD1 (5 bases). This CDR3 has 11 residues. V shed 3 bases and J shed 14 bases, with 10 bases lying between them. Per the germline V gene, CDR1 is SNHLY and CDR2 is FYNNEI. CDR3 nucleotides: TGTGCCAGCAGTGACTGGCAGGGTCTGTTTTTT. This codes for CASSDWQGLFF.

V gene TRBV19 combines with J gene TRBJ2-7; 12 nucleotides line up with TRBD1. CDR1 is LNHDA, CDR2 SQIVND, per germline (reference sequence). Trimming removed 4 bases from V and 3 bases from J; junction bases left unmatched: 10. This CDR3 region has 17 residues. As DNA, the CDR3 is TGTGCCAGTAGTACAGTCCCGGGACAGGGGGCAAGCTACGAGCAGTACTTC. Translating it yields CASSTVPGQGASYEQYF.

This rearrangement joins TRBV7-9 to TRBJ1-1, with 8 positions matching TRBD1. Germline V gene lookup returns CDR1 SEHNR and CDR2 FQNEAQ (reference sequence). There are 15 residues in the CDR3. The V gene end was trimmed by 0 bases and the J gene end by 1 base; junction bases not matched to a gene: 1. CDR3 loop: CASSLAQGGNTEAFF. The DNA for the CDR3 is TGTGCCAGCAGCTTAGCACAGGGGGGGAACACTGAAGCTTTCTTT.

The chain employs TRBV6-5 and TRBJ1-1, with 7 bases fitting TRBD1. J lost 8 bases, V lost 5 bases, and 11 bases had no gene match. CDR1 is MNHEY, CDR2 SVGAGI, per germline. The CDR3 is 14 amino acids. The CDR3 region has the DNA TGTGCCAGCAGTCCCACTGGGACCAGGGGGGAAGCTTTCTTT. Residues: CASSPTGTRGEAFF.

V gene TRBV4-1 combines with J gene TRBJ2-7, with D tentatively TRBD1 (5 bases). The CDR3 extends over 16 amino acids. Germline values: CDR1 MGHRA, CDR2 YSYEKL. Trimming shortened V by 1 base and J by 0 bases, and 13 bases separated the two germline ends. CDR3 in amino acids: CASSQGGQVGSYEQYF. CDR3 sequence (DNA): TGCGCCAGCAGCCAAGGGGGCCAGGTAGGCTCCTACGAGCAGTACTTC.

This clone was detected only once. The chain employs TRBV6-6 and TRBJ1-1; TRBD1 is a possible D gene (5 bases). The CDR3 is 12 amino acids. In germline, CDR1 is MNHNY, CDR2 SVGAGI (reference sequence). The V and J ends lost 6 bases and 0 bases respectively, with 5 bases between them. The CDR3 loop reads CASRTVNTEAFF. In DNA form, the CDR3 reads TGTGCCAGCAGGACAGTGAACACTGAAGCTTTCTTT.

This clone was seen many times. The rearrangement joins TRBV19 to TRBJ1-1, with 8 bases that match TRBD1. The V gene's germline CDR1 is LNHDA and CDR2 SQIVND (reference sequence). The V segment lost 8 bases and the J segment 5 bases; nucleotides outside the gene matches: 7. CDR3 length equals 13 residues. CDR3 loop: CASSNTGGTEAFF. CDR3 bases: TGTGCCAGTTCTAATACAGGGGGGACTGAAGCTTTCTTT.

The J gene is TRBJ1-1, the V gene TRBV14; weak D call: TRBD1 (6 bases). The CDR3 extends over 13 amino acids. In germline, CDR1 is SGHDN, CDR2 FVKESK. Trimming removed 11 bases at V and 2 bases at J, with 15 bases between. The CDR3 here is CASTRTDNTEAFF. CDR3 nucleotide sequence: TGTGCCTCTACGAGGACAGATAACACTGAAGCTTTCTTT.

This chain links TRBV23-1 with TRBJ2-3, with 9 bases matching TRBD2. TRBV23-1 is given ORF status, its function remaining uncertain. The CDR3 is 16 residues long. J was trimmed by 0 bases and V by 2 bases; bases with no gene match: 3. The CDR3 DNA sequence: TGCGCCAGCAGTCAAAGAAGCGGGGGGAGCACAGATACGCAGTATTTT. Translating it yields CASSQRSGGSTDTQYF.

The CDR3 region is CASSLVGRGHGYTF. The CDR3 nucleotides read TGTGCCAGCAGCTTAGTGGGCAGGGGGCACGGCTACACCTTC. The chain couples TRBV7-9 to TRBJ1-2; TRBD1 aligns across 8 bases. CDR3 length equals 14 residues. The V and J ends lost 1 base and 8 bases, in that order; junction bases with no gene match: 6. The germline V gene has CDR1 SEHNR and CDR2 FQNEAQ (reference sequence).

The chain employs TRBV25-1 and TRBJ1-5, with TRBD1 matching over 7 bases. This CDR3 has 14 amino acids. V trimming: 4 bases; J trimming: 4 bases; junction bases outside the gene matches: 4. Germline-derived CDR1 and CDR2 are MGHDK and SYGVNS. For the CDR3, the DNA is TGTGCCAGCAGTGGGGACAGCGAGAATCAGCCCCAGCATTTT. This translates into CASSGDSENQPQHF.

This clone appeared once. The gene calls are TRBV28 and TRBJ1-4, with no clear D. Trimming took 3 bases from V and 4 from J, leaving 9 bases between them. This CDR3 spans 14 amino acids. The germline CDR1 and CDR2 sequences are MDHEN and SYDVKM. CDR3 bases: TGTGCCAGCAGTTTTTCGCAGATTAATGAAAAACTGTTTTTT. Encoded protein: CASSFSQINEKLFF. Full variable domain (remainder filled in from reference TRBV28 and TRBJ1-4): DVKVTQSSRYLVKRTGEKVFLECVQDMDHENMFWYRQDPGLGLRLIYFSYDVKMKEKGDIPEGYSVSREKKERFSLILESASTNQTSMYLCASSFSQINEKLFFGSGTQLSVL.

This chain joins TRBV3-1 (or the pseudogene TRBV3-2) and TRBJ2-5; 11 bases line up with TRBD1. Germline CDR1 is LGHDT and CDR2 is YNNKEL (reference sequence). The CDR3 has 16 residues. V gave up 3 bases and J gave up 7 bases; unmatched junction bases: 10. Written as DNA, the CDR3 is TGTGCCAGCAGCCATGGGACAGGGGGATTGATTGTGACCCAGTACTTC. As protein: CASSHGTGGLIVTQYF.

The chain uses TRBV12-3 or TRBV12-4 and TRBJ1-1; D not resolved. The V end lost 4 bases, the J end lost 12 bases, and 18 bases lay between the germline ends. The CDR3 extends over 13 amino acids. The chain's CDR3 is CASSSGRGPLPFF. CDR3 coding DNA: TGTGCCAGCAGTTCGGGGAGAGGTCCCCTCCCTTTCTTT.

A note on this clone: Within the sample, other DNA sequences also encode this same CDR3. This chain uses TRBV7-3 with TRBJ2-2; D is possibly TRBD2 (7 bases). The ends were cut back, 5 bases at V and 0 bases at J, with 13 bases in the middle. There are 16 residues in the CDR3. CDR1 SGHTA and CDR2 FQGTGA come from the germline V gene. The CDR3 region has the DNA TGTGCCAGCAGCCCCAGGGGAGGGGCGAACACCGGGGAGCTGTTTTTT. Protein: CASSPRGGANTGELFF.

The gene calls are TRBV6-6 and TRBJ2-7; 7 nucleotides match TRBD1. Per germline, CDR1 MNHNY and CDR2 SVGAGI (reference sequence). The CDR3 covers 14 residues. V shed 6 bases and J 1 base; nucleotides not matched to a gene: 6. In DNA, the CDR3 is TGTGCCAGCAGGCAGACAGGGTCGTCCTACGAGCAGTACTTC. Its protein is CASRQTGSSYEQYF.

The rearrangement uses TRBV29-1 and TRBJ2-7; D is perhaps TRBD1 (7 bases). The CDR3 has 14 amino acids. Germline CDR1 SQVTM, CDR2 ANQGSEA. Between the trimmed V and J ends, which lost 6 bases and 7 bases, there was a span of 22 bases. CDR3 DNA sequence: TGCAGCGTCTCAACAGGCAGGGGGGTAGAGGAGCAGTACTTC. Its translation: CSVSTGRGVEEQYF.

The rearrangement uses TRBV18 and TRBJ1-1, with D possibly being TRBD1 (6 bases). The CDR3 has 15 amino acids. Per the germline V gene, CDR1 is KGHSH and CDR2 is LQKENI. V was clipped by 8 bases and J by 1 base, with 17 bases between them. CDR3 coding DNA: TGTGCCAGCCATGGCCGGGGGGCGAAGAACACTGAAGCTTTCTTT. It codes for CASHGRGAKNTEAFF.

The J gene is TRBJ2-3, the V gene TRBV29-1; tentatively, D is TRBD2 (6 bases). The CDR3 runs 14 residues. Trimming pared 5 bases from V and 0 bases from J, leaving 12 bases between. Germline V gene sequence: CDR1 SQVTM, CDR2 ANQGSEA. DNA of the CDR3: TGCAGCGTTTTGGACTACCTAAGCACAGATACGCAGTATTTT. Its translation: CSVLDYLSTDTQYF.

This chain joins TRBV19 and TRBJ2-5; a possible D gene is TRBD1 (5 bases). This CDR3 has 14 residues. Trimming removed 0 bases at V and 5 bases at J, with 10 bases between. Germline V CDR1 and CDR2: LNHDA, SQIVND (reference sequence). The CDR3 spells CASSIDRESETQYF. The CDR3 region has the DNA TGTGCCAGTAGTATAGACAGGGAATCGGAGACCCAGTACTTC.

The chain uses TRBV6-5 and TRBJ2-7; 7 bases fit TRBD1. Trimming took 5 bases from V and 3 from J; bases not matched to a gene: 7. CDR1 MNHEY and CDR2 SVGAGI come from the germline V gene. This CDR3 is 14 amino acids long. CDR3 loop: CASSKRDSLYEQYF. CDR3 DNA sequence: TGTGCCAGCAGTAAAAGGGACAGCCTCTACGAGCAGTACTTC.

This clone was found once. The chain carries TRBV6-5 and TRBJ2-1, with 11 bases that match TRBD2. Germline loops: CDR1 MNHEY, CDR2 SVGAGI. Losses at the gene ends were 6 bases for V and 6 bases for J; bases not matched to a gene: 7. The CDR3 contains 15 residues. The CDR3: CASSSTSGSFNEQFF. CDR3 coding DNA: TGTGCCAGCAGCTCCACTAGCGGGAGTTTCAATGAGCAGTTCTTC.

DNA for the CDR3: TGTGCCAGCAGCTTGGGGGGGGGCTACGAGCAGTACTTC. Translation: CASSLGGGYEQYF. The chain uses TRBV5-4 and TRBJ2-7, with TRBD2 matching over 7 bases. Germline V gene lookup returns CDR1 SGHNT and CDR2 YYREEE (reference sequence). J lost 3 bases, V lost 0 bases, and 0 bases had no gene match. This CDR3 has 13 residues.

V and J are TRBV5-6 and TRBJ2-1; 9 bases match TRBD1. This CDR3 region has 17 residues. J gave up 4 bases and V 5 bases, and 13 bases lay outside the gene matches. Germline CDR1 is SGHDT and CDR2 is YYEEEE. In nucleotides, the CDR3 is TGTGCCAGCAGAGCCCAACTCCGGGACAGGGATTACAATGAGCAGTTCTTC. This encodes CASRAQLRDRDYNEQFF.

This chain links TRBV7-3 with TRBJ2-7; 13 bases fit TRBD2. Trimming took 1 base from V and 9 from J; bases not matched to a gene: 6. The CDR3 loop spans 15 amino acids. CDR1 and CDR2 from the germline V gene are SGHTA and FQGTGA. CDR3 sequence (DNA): TGTGCCAGCAGCTTAAGACTAGCGGGGGGACGCTTGCAGTACTTC. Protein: CASSLRLAGGRLQYF.

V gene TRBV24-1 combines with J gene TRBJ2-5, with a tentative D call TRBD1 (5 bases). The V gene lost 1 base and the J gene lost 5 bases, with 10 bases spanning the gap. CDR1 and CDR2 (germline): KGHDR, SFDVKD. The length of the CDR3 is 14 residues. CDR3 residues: CATSDLAQAETQYF. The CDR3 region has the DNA TGTGCCACCAGTGATTTAGCACAGGCGGAGACCCAGTACTTC.

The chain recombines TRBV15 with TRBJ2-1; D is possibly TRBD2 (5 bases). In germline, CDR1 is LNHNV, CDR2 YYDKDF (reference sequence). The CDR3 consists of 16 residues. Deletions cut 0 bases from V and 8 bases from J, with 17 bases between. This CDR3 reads CATSREGGGSAYEQFF. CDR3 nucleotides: TGTGCCACCAGCAGAGAAGGAGGCGGCAGTGCCTATGAGCAGTTCTTC.